Following are 18 T cell receptor beta chains from one sample sequenced in a study of T cell clones after liver transplantation. Repertoires were generated with immunoSEQ multiplex PCR, while TCRdb's copy carries only in-frame clones and drops some. The sample holds 90,000 to 120,000 clones, roughly 80% seen once. This specimen consisted of CD4+ T cells from blood, obtained before liver transplant. These receptors were obtained from a human donor who received a liver transplant.

The V and J genes are TRBV28 and TRBJ2-3; possible D gene TRBD2, 5 bases. Germline CDR1 and CDR2: MDHEN and SYDVKM. Deletions cut 2 bases from V and 6 bases from J, with 27 bases between. The CDR3 length is 19 residues. The DNA of the CDR3 is TGTGCCAGCAGTTTAGCGAGACTACTTACGCCTCGAAGCGAGGATACGCAGTATTTT. As protein: CASSLARLLTPRSEDTQYF.

The chain uses TRBV5-1 and TRBJ2-7; D is possibly TRBD1 or TRBD2 (6 bases each). The CDR3 totals 14 residues. The V gene lost 0 bases and the J gene lost 4 bases, with 11 bases spanning the gap. Germline CDR1 and CDR2: SGHRS and YFSETQ. The DNA for the CDR3 is TGCGCCAGCAGCTTGGGAGGGGGGCGATACGAGCAGTACTTC. Translated: CASSLGGGRYEQYF.

The chain links TRBV18 to TRBJ1-1, with 8 bases aligning to TRBD1. This CDR3 spans 13 amino acids. Trimming cost V 3 bases and J 6 bases; bases outside gene matches: 3. CDR1 is KGHSH, CDR2 LQKENI, per germline. The CDR3 sequence: CASSPDREAEAFF. The CDR3 DNA is TGTGCCAGCTCACCGGACAGGGAAGCTGAAGCTTTCTTT.

The chain is built from TRBV20-1 and TRBJ1-3; no clear D gene. Germline-derived CDR1 and CDR2 are DFQATT and SNEGSKA (reference sequence). The CDR3 is made up of 11 amino acids. Trimming removed 4 bases at V and 9 bases at J, with 10 bases between. The CDR3 nucleotides read TGCAGTGCTATCAAAGGTGTCACCATATATTTT. As protein: CSAIKGVTIYF.

This rearrangement joins TRBV7-9 to TRBJ2-3; D gene ambiguous. Between the trimmed V and J ends, which lost 8 bases and 4 bases, there was a span of 7 bases. The CDR3 is made up of 11 amino acids. The germline V gene has CDR1 SEHNR and CDR2 FQNEAQ (reference sequence). CDR3 DNA sequence: TGTGCCAGCCGGGTGGCAGATACGCAGTATTTT. This translates into CASRVADTQYF.

The chain recombines TRBV2 with TRBJ1-1; D gene unclear. Trimming cost V 6 bases and J 0 bases, with 17 bases left between them. This CDR3 has 16 residues. Germline V lookup: CDR1 SNHLY, CDR2 FYNNEI. The CDR3 here is CASRRERGEVNTEAFF. CDR3 DNA sequence: TGTGCCAGCAGGAGGGAACGGGGAGAGGTGAACACTGAAGCTTTCTTT.

The V call is TRBV10-3, the J call TRBJ2-1; a possible D gene is TRBD2 (5 bases). Trimming removed 4 bases from V and 4 bases from J, with 20 bases in between. This CDR3 region has 17 residues. The germline V gene encodes CDR1 ENHRY and CDR2 SYGVKD. CDR3 loop: CAISGKTPQRGYNEQFF. The CDR3 DNA sequence: TGTGCCATCAGTGGTAAGACCCCTCAACGGGGTTACAATGAGCAGTTCTTC.

The V gene is TRBV5-4, the J gene TRBJ1-2; a weak D match, TRBD1 (5 bases). The germline CDR1 and CDR2 sequences are SGHNT and YYREEE (reference sequence). V gave up 3 bases and J gave up 3 bases, with 12 bases separating them. CDR3 length: 14 amino acids. The CDR3 region is CASSSGASDYGYTF. CDR3 nucleotides: TGTGCCAGCAGCTCCGGGGCCTCCGACTATGGCTACACCTTC.

The chain uses TRBV18 and TRBJ2-2; TRBD1 is a possible D gene (6 bases). Trimming cost V 1 base and J 4 bases, with 16 bases left between them. The CDR3 spans 17 residues. The V gene's germline CDR1 is KGHSH and CDR2 LQKENI. CDR3 residues: CASSPLDGDRSTGELFF. The CDR3 DNA sequence: TGTGCCAGCTCACCACTAGATGGCGACAGGTCCACCGGGGAGCTGTTTTTT.

The chain has TRBV2 and TRBJ1-6, with TRBD1 identical over 10 bases. The CDR3 loop spans 15 amino acids. Germline V gene lookup returns CDR1 SNHLY and CDR2 FYNNEI. The trim removed 5 bases at V and 10 bases at J, leaving 8 bases unmatched. The CDR3 here is CASSRDRGYGSPLHF. Written as DNA, the CDR3 is TGTGCCAGCAGTCGGGACAGGGGATACGGGTCACCCCTCCACTTT.

This sequence joins TRBV9 and TRBJ2-3; D is unclear. Germline V gene sequence: CDR1 SGDLS, CDR2 YYNGEE. Between the trimmed V and J ends, which lost 0 bases and 2 bases, there was a span of 4 bases. The CDR3 has 13 residues. This CDR3 reads CASSVAATDTQYF. The CDR3 nucleotides read TGTGCCAGCAGCGTAGCTGCCACAGATACGCAGTATTTT.

The V and J genes are TRBV6-1 and TRBJ2-5, with D unresolved. The CDR3 has 11 amino acids. V gave up 8 bases and J gave up 5 bases, with 9 bases separating them. The germline gives CDR1 MNHNS, CDR2 SASEGT. The CDR3 DNA reads as TGTGCCAGCGGGTTGGGGGAGACCCAGTACTTC. This gives the protein CASGLGETQYF.

The chain has TRBV5-6 and TRBJ2-1, with D perhaps TRBD1 or TRBD2 (5 bases each). The CDR3 loop spans 15 amino acids. The V gene lost 3 bases and the J gene lost 5 bases, with 15 bases spanning the gap. Germline loops: CDR1 SGHDT, CDR2 YYEEEE. As DNA, the CDR3 is TGTGCCAGCAGCTCGAGGGGACGGGGTGACAATGAGCAGTTCTTC. It codes for CASSSRGRGDNEQFF.

The J gene is TRBJ2-3, the V gene TRBV14, with no clear D. Germline CDR1 and CDR2: SGHDN and FVKESK. This CDR3 has 14 amino acids. V was shortened by 0 bases and J by 1 base, with 5 bases between the two germline ends. The CDR3 DNA sequence: TGTGCCAGCAGCCAAGACCTACGCACAGATACGCAGTATTTT. This translates into CASSQDLRTDTQYF.

V is TRBV5-1 and J is TRBJ1-6; D possibly corresponds to TRBD1 (5 bases). The ends were cut back, 4 bases at V and 6 bases at J, with 20 bases in the middle. Germline CDR1 reads SGHRS; CDR2 reads YFSETQ. CDR3 length equals 17 residues. The CDR3 loop is CASSRPGWGDFNSPLHF. The CDR3 DNA follows: TGCGCCAGCAGCAGACCGGGGTGGGGGGATTTTAATTCACCCCTCCACTTT. Using reference TRBV5-1 and TRBJ1-6 for the parts outside the CDR3, the full variable domain is KAGVTQTPRYLIKTRGQQVTLSCSPISGHRSVSWYQQTPGQGLQFLFEYFSETQRNKGNFPGRFSGRQFSNSRSEMNVSTLELGDSALYLCASSRPGWGDFNSPLHFGNGTRLTVT.

V is TRBV19 and J is TRBJ2-1, with TRBD1 matching over 9 bases. V trimming: 3 bases; J trimming: 7 bases; junction bases outside the gene matches: 4. The CDR3 runs 14 residues. In germline, CDR1 is LNHDA, CDR2 SQIVND (reference sequence). CDR3 nucleotide sequence: TGTGCCAGTAGTATCGGGACAGGGCGGAATGAGCAGTTCTTC. It yields the protein CASSIGTGRNEQFF.

This clone has only one observation. The gene calls are TRBV6-6 and TRBJ2-5; TRBD1 matches 7 bases. The junction had 4 bases not matched to a gene; V was cut back by 4 bases and J by 2 bases. The CDR3 contains 14 residues. Germline V gene sequence: CDR1 MNHNY, CDR2 SVGAGI (reference sequence). CDR3 sequence reads: CASSSTGNQETQYF. The CDR3 nucleotides are TGTGCCAGCAGTTCGACAGGGAATCAAGAGACCCAGTACTTC.

This clone was counted a few times. The chain couples TRBV6-5 to TRBJ1-6; the D is unclear. Germline assignment: CDR1 MNHEY and CDR2 SVGAGI. The CDR3 consists of 13 residues. V gave up 9 bases and J gave up 0 bases, with 6 bases separating them. CDR3 nucleotide sequence: TGTGCCAGTCATAGCTCCTATAATTCACCCCTCCACTTT. Protein sequence: CASHSSYNSPLHF.